In its sample, the clone carrying this T cell receptor beta chain was seen many times. The antigen is not known. Trimming cost V 4 bases and J 7 bases; bases outside gene matches: 11. The V gene's germline CDR1 is DFQATT and CDR2 SNEGSKA (reference sequence). CDR3 length equals 16 residues. The data are from a study of regulatory T cells in long-lasting Graves disease. Relying on iRepertoire HTBI primers and Arm-PCR of CDR3 regions, the team built TCR beta libraries. TCRdb ran MiXCR on the multiplex PCR reads and lists one entry per CDR3 protein. The sample consists of 530,000 or so distinct CDR3 sequences, about 13% of them appearing once. The sample's time point: newly diagnosed GD, antithyroid drugs for less than 3 months. Scientists built the TCR library using RNA that was extracted from PBMCs. Regarding the study as a whole: Researchers reported studying only peripheral blood, not thyroid tissue. Persistent cases favored TRBV28, TRBJ1-2 and TRBJ2-5.

Another study also made use of these data, one on T cells in Graves' hyperthyroidism and ophthalmopathy.

Sequencing was performed on peripheral blood mononuclear cells (PBMCs), taken at new diagnosis, from a patient treated with antithyroid drugs. The sequence derives from a man in his thirties or forties with Graves disease. This chain joins TRBV20-1 and TRBJ2-1, with 12 bases identical to TRBD2. CDR3 nucleotides: TGCAGTGCTACCGTAGGACTAGCGGGAAGGGAGAATGAGCAGTTCTTC. Its protein is CSATVGLAGRENEQFF.